This T cell receptor (beta chain) was recorded in a study of T cells after yellow fever vaccination. Remarks on this clonotype: What it binds is unknown.

Study results and limitations: Researchers report a weaker secondary response that nonetheless peaked faster, day 5 versus 15.

Trimming at V came to 9 bases and at J to 0 bases, leaving 10 bases not matched to a gene. This CDR3 is built from 17 residues. The germline V gene has CDR1 KGHDR and CDR2 SFDVKD. TCRdb processed the 5' RACE reads anew with MiXCR; each CDR3 protein has one entry. The sample yields some 300,000 distinct CDR3 sequences, roughly 8.7% seen once. The chain has TRBV24-1 and TRBJ2-6; 7 bases agree with TRBD1. The sample in question was CD4+ T cells sorted from PBMCs, obtained 5 days after the yellow fever booster vaccination. This TCR was recovered from a man between 18 and 29 years old who received the YFV17D yellow fever vaccine. In DNA form, the CDR3 reads TGTGCCACCGCCCCGAGACAGGGACGCTCTGGGGCCAACGTCCTGACTTTC. Protein sequence: CATAPRQGRSGANVLTF.